This TCR beta chain was documented in a study of CD8 T cells in Susac syndrome. Random hexamers were used to reverse transcribe the RNA input (roughly 0.5 to 1 ug). TCRdb re-called the immunoSEQ multiplex PCR reads with MiXCR, one entry per CDR3 protein. The sample has some 140,000 distinct CDR3 sequences, around 95% seen once. Germline V lookup: CDR1 MNHEY, CDR2 SMNVEV (reference sequence). This CDR3 is 13 amino acids long. V was clipped by 2 bases and J by 6 bases, with 9 bases between them. V is TRBV27 and J is TRBJ2-3, with unresolved D. The sequenced material came from CD8+ T cells from PBMCs. The TCR comes from a human donor with Susac syndrome. CDR3 residues: CASSLVSRDTQYF. CDR3 in DNA: TGTGCCAGCAGTTTAGTATCTAGGGATACGCAGTATTTT.